This TCR beta chain was retrieved from a study of blood T cell repertoires in COVID-19. This CDR3 is built from 13 residues. Germline-derived CDR1 and CDR2 are SGHNT and YYREEE (reference sequence). V lost 2 bases, J lost 8 bases, and 13 bases lay in between. The sample holds a few counts of this clone. Clones were sequenced by immunoSEQ multiplex PCR, and TCRdb holds only the in-frame ones, with some missing. There are 80,000 to 90,000 clones in the sample; around 85% occur only once, and 2.5% to 3.5% lies in the top ten. The specimen sequenced was peripheral blood. The receptor was derived from a woman at least 80 years old with COVID-19, enrolled during active disease. The chain has TRBV5-4 and TRBJ1-2; no definite D call. This chain's CDR3 is CASSLAGVMGYTF. The CDR3, as DNA: TGTGCCAGCAGCTTAGCCGGTGTAATGGGCTACACCTTC.